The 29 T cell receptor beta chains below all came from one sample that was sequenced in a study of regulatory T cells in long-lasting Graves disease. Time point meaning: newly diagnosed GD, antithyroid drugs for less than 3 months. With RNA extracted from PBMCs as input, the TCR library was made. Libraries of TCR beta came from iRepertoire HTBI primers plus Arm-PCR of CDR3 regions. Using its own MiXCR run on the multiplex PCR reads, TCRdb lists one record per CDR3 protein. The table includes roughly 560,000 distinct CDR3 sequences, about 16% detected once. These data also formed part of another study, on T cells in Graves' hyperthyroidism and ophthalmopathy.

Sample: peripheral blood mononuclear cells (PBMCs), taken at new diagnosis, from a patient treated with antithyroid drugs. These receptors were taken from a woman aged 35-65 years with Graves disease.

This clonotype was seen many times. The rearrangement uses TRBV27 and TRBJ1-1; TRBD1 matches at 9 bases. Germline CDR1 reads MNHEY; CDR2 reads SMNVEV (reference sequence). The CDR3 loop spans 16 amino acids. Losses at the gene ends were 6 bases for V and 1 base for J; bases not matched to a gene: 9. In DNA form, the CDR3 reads TGTGCCAGCAGCATAACACCGGGACAGGGGAACACTGAAGCTTTCTTT. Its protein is CASSITPGQGNTEAFF.

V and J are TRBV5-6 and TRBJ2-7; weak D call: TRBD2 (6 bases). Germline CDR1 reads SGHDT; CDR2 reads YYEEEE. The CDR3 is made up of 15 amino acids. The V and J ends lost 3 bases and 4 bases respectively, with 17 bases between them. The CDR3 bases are TGTGCCAGCAGCTCGGCGGGGTCGTGGCGGTACGAGCAGTACTTC. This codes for CASSSAGSWRYEQYF.

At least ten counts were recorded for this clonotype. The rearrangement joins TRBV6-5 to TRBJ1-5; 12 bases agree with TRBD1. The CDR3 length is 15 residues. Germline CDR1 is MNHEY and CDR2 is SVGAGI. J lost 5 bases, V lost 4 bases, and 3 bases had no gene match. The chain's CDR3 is CASSSRDRGHQPQHF. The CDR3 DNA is TGTGCCAGCAGTTCCCGGGACAGGGGGCATCAGCCCCAGCATTTT.

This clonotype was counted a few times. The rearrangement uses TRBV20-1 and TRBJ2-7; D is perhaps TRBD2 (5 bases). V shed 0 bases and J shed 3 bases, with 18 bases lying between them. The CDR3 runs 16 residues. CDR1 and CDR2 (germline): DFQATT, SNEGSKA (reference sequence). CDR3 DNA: TGCAGTGCTAGAGATCCTTTGGAGGCGGAGAACTACGAGCAGTACTTC. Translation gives CSARDPLEAENYEQYF.

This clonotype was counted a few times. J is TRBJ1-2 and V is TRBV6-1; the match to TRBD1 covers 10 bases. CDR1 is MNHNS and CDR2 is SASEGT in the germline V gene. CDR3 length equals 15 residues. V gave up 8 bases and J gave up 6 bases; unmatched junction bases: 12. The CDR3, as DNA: TGTGCCAGCGGCGATCTGCAGGGACAGGGGAATGGCTACACCTTC. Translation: CASGDLQGQGNGYTF.

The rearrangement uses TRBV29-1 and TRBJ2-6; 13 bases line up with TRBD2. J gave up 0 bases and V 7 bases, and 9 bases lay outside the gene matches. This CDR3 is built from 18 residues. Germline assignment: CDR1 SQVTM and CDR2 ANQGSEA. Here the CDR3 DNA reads TGCAGCGGCGTACTAGCGGGGGGGCGGTACTCTGGGGCCAACGTCCTGACTTTC. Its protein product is CSGVLAGGRYSGANVLTF.

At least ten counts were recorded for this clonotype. In DNA form, the CDR3 reads TGTGCCAGTAGTATGGGCCGGGACGGCAGGGAGACCCAGTACTTC. The encoded protein is CASSMGRDGRETQYF. The V and J genes are TRBV19 and TRBJ2-5, with D possibly called TRBD1 or TRBD2 (5 bases each). The CDR3 sequence is 15 residues long. V gave up 3 bases and J gave up 5 bases, with 16 bases separating them. From germline, CDR1 is LNHDA and CDR2 SQIVND (reference sequence).

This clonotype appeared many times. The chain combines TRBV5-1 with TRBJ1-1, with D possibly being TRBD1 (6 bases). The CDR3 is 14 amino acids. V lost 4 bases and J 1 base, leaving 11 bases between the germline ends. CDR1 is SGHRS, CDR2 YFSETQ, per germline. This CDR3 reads CASSGGGANTEAFF. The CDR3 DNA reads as TGCGCCAGCAGCGGAGGGGGGGCGAACACTGAAGCTTTCTTT.

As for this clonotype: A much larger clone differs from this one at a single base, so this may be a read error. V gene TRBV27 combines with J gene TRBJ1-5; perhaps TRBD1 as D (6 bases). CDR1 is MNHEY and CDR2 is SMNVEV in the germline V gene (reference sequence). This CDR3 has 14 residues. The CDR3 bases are TGTGCCACCTGGGGGCTCAATAGCAAACAGCCCCAGCATTTT. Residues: CATWGLNSKQPQHF.

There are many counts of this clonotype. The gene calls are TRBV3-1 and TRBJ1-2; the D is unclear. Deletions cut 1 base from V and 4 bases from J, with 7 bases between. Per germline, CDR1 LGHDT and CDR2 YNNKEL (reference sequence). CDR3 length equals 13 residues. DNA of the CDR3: TGTGCCAGCAGCCAAGCCGGGATCTATGGCTACACCTTC. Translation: CASSQAGIYGYTF.

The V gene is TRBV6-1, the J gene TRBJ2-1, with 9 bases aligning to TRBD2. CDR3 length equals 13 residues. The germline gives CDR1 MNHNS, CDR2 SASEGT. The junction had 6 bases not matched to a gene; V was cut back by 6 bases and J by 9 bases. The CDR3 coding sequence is TGTGCCAGCAGACTTAGCGGGGGCGGTGAGCAGTTCTTC. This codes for CASRLSGGGEQFF.

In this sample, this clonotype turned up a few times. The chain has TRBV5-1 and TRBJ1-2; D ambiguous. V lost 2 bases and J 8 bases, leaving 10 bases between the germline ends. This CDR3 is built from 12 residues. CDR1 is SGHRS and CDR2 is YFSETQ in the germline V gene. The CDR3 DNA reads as TGCGCCAGCAGCTTCGACTCCCGAGGCTACACCTTC. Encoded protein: CASSFDSRGYTF.

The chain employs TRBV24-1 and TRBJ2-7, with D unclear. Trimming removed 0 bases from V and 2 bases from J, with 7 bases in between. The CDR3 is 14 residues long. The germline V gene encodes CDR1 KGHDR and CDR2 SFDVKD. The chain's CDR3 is CATSDLAGAYEQYF. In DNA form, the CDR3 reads TGTGCCACCAGTGATTTGGCCGGAGCCTACGAGCAGTACTTC.

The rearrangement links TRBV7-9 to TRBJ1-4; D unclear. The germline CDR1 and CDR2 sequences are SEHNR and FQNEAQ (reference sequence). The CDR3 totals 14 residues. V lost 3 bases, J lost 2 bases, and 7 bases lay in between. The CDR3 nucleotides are TGTGCCAGCAGCTTTGGTCTGACTAATGAAAAACTGTTTTTT. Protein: CASSFGLTNEKLFF.

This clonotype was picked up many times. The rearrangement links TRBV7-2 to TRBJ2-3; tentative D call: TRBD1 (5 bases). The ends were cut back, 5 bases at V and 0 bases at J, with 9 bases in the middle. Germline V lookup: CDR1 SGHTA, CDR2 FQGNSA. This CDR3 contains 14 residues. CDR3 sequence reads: CASSPDSSTDTQYF. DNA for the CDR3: TGTGCCAGCAGCCCAGACAGTAGCACAGATACGCAGTATTTT.

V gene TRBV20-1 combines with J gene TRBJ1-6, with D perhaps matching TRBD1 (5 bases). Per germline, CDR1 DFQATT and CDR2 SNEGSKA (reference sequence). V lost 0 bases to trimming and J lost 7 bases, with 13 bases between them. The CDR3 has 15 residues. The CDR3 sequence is CSARDQSRGNSPLHF. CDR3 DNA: TGCAGTGCTAGAGATCAAAGTCGGGGGAATTCACCCCTCCACTTT.

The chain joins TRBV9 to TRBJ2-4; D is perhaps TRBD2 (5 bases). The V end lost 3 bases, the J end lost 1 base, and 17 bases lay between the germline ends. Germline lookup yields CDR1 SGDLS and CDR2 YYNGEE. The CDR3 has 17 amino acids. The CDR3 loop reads CASSDFDAGSAKNIQYF. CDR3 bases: TGTGCCAGCAGCGATTTTGATGCGGGTTCGGCCAAAAACATTCAGTACTTC.

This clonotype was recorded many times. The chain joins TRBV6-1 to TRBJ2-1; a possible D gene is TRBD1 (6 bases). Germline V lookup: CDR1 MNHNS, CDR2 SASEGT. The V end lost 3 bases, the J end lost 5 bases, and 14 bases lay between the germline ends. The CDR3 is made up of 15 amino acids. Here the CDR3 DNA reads TGTGCCAGCAGTGAGTCAGGTCAGGGGAACAATGAGCAGTTCTTC. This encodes CASSESGQGNNEQFF.

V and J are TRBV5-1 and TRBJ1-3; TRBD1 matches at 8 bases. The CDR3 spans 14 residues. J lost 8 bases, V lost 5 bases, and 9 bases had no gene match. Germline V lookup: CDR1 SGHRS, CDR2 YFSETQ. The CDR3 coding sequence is TGCGCCAGCAGTTCGGACAGGGAGGCGGACACCATATATTTT. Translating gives CASSSDREADTIYF.

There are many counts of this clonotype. The CDR3 DNA sequence: TGTGCCAGCAGCTCCGTATGGGAATTAACGGGGGAGCAGTACTTC. This sequence encodes CASSSVWELTGEQYF. The V and J genes are TRBV11-2 and TRBJ2-7; D possibly corresponds to TRBD2 (5 bases). Trimming stripped 4 bases from V and 7 bases from J, with 20 bases between. CDR3 length: 15 amino acids. Germline V lookup: CDR1 SGHAT, CDR2 FQNNGV.

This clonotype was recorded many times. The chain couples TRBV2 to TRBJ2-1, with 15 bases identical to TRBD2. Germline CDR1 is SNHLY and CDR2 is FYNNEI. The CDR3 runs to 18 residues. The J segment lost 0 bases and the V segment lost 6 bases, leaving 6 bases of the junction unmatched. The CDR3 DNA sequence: TGTGCCAGCAGCAAGGGACTAGCGGGGGGCCGCTCCTACAATGAGCAGTTCTTC. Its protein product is CASSKGLAGGRSYNEQFF.

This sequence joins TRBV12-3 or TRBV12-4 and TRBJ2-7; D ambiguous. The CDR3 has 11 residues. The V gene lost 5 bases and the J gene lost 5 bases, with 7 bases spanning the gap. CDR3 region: CASSTTHEQYF. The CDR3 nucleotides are TGTGCCAGCAGTACTACCCACGAGCAGTACTTC.

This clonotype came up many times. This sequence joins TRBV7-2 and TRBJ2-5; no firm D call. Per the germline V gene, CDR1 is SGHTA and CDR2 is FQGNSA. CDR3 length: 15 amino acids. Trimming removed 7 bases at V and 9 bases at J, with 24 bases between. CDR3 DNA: TGTGCCAGCACCGAAACCAAAGCCGGCTTTGGGCCCCAGTACTTC. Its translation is CASTETKAGFGPQYF.

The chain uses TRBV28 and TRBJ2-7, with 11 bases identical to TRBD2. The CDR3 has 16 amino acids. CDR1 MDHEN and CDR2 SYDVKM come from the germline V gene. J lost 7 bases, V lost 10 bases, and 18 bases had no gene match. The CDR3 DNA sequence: TGTGCCACCTCCTTCCCGGGTAGCGGGGGGGCCAGGGAGCAGTACTTC. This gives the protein CATSFPGSGGAREQYF.

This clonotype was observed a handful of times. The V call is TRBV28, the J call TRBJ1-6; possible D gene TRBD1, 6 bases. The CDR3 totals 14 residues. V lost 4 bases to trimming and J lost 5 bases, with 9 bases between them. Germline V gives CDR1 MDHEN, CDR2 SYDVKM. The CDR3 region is CASSSGTHNSPLHF. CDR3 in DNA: TGTGCCAGCAGTTCCGGGACACATAATTCACCCCTCCACTTT.

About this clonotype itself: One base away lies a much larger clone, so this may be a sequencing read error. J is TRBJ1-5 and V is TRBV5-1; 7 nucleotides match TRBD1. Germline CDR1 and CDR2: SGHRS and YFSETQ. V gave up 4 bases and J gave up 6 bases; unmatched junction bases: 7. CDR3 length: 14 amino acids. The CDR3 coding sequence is TGCGCCAGCAGCACCGGACAGGTCAGTCAGCCCCAGCATTTT. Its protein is CASSTGQVSQPQHF.

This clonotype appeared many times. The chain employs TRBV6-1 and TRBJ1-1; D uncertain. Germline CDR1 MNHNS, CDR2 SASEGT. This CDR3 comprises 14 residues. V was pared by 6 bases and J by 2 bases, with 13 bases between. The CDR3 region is CASRTTEINTEAFF. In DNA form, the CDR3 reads TGTGCCAGCAGAACAACGGAAATCAACACTGAAGCTTTCTTT.

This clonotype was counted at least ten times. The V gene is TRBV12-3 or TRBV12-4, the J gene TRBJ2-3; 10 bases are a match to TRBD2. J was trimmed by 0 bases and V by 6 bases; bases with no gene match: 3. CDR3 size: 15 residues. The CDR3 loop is CASSRSGGSTDTQYF. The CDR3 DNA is TGTGCCAGCAGCCGTAGCGGGGGGAGCACAGATACGCAGTATTTT.

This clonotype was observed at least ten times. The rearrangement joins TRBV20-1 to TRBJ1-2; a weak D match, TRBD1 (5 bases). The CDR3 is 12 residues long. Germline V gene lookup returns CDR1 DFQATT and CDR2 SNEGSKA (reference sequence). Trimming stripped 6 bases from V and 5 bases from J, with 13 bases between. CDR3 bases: TGCAGTGCCACCGGGACGGAATATGGCTACACCTTC. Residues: CSATGTEYGYTF.